This TCR beta chain was observed in a study of Graves' ophthalmopathy and Graves' hyperthyroidism. The table lists this clonotype with many counts. TCR beta CDR3 amplification used RNA transcripts. The first round was an RT-PCR with HTBI primers, and the second round was a multiplex PCR. MiXCR, run by TCRdb on the multiplex PCR reads, gives a single entry per CDR3 protein. The table shows just over 600,000 distinct CDR3 sequences, with 22% occurring only once. Stable hyperthyroidism referred to disease that showed no ophthalmopathy within 18 months of follow-up. Patients were diagnosed from clinical symptoms, serum thyroxine, TRAb, thyroid ultrasound and orbital computed tomography. This CDR3 comprises 13 residues. Germline loops: CDR1 MNHEY, CDR2 SMNVEV (reference sequence). The V gene lost 1 base and the J gene lost 1 base, with 4 bases spanning the gap.

This sequence joins TRBV27 and TRBJ1-1; D unclear. The sequence was collected from a woman under 30 with stable Graves' hyperthyroidism. Some clones in this sample may be carry-over from other donors' samples. Sequenced: peripheral blood. The CDR3 DNA is TGTGCCAGCAGTTTATTCCAGAACACTGAAGCTTTCTTT. Residues: CASSLFQNTEAFF.